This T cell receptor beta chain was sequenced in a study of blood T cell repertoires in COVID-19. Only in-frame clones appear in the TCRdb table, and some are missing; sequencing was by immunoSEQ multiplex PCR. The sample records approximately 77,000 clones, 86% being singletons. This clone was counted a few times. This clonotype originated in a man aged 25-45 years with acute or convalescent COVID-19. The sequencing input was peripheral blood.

The chain's CDR3 is CASSPSGLAGTGELFF. In DNA form, the CDR3 reads TGTGCCAGCTCACCATCGGGACTAGCGGGAACCGGGGAGCTGTTTTTT. This chain joins TRBV18 and TRBJ2-2; 13 bases are shared with TRBD2. Trimming took 2 bases from V and 5 from J; bases not matched to a gene: 2. This CDR3 spans 16 amino acids. Germline CDR1 KGHSH, CDR2 LQKENI.